This T cell receptor beta chain was found in a study of control samples from healthy donors and cancer patients. Some clones are missing from TCRdb's copy, which holds only in-frame ones; the method was immunoSEQ multiplex PCR. The data show about 140,000 clones, with roughly 90% seen just once and over 4.5% held by the top ten. The V end lost 4 bases, the J end lost 0 bases, and 10 bases lay between the germline ends. Germline V lookup: CDR1 SNHLY, CDR2 FYNNEI. CDR3 length equals 15 residues. The rearrangement uses TRBV2 and TRBJ2-1; D possibly matches TRBD1 or TRBD2 (5 bases each). The TCR originated in a man aged 25-45 years in good health. The specimen sequenced was blood. The CDR3 here is CASSVEGSSYNEQFF. The CDR3 DNA is TGTGCCAGCAGTGTTGAGGGGAGCTCCTACAATGAGCAGTTCTTC.